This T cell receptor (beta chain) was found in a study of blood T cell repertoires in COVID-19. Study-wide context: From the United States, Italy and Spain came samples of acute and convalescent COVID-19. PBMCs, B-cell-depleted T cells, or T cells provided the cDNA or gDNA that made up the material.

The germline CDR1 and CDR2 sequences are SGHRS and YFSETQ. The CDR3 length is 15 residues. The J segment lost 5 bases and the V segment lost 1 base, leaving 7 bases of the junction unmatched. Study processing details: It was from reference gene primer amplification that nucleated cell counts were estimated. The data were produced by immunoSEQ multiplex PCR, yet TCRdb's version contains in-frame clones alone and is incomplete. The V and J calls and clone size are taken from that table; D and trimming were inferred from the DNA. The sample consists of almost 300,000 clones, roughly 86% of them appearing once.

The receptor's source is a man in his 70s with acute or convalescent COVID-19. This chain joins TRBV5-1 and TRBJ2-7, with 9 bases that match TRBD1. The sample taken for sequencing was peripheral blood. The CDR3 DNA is TGCGCCAGCAGCTTGTCCGGGACAGGGACCAACGAGCAGTACTTC. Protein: CASSLSGTGTNEQYF.